This entry lists 32 T cell receptor beta chains sequenced from one sample in a study of cytomegalovirus exposure and HLA in healthy donors. Use of 60 Vbeta and 13 Jbeta primers characterized the PCR. Here immunoSEQ multiplex PCR was the method, and the copy in TCRdb shows in-frame clones only, minus some. This table holds about 140,000 clones. The sample comprised PBMCs. The receptors derive from a male donor in good health and CMV-seronegative.

This chain joins TRBV6-1 and TRBJ1-1, with D perhaps matching TRBD1 (5 bases). Trimming cost V 5 bases and J 1 base, with 8 bases left between them. CDR1 is MNHNS and CDR2 is SASEGT in the germline V gene. The CDR3 covers 13 residues. This chain's CDR3 is CASSRQRNTEAFF. For the CDR3, the DNA is TGTGCCAGCAGTCGACAGAGGAACACTGAAGCTTTCTTT.

The chain uses TRBV5-6 and TRBJ2-3; D might be TRBD1 (6 bases). Germline values: CDR1 SGHDT, CDR2 YYEEEE. V lost 0 bases and J lost 4, with 12 bases in between. The CDR3 spans 15 residues. CDR3 sequence: CASSLGQAGADTQYF. CDR3 sequence (DNA): TGTGCCAGCAGCTTGGGACAGGCCGGTGCAGATACGCAGTATTTT.

The J gene is TRBJ2-5, the V gene TRBV5-1; weak D call: TRBD1 (6 bases). Germline assignment: CDR1 SGHRS and CDR2 YFSETQ. Trimming pared 4 bases from V and 0 bases from J, leaving 10 bases between. The CDR3 spans 14 residues. The CDR3 sequence is CASSKRQDQETQYF. CDR3 nucleotide sequence: TGCGCCAGCAGCAAACGACAGGACCAAGAGACCCAGTACTTC.

This chain connects TRBV6-1 to TRBJ1-2, with 7 positions matching TRBD1. The CDR3 runs to 14 residues. V shed 5 bases and J 5 bases; nucleotides not matched to a gene: 8. Germline CDR1 and CDR2: MNHNS and SASEGT. The CDR3 DNA is TGTGCCAGCAGTCCGGAGGGGACAGCTTATGGCTACACCTTC. This sequence encodes CASSPEGTAYGYTF.

The chain employs TRBV13 and TRBJ1-1, with D unclear. V was pared by 3 bases and J by 5 bases, with 7 bases between. The CDR3 sequence is 12 residues long. In germline, CDR1 is PRHDT, CDR2 FYEKMQ (reference sequence). The CDR3 spells CASSFGGTEAFF. The CDR3 nucleotides read TGTGCCAGCAGCTTCGGAGGGACTGAAGCTTTCTTT.

This chain joins TRBV18 and TRBJ2-2; TRBD1 is a possible D gene (5 bases). Germline-derived CDR1 and CDR2 are KGHSH and LQKENI. With 6 bases removed from V and 4 bases from J, the gap between germline ends came to 18 bases. The CDR3 totals 16 residues. The CDR3 DNA is TGTGCCAGCTCCCCTTTCAGGGTCGAGGCCACCGGGGAGCTGTTTTTT. It translates to CASSPFRVEATGELFF. The variable domain in full, completed from reference TRBV18 and TRBJ2-2, reads NAGVMQNPRHLVRRRGQEARLRCSPMKGHSHVYWYRQLPEEGLKFMVYLQKENIIDESGMPKERFSAEFPKEGPSILRIQQVVRGDSAAYFCASSPFRVEATGELFFGEGSRLTVL.

This rearrangement joins TRBV27 to TRBJ2-7; 13 bases are a match to TRBD2. CDR3 length equals 15 residues. J lost 7 bases, V lost 3 bases, and 6 bases had no gene match. Per germline, CDR1 MNHEY and CDR2 SMNVEV (reference sequence). The CDR3 protein is CASSLTSGGSREQYF. CDR3 DNA: TGTGCCAGCAGTTTGACTAGCGGGGGGTCGAGGGAGCAGTACTTC.

The V gene is TRBV11-1, the J gene TRBJ2-7; 8 nucleotides agree with TRBD1. CDR3 length: 14 residues. The trim removed 4 bases at V and 2 bases at J, leaving 4 bases unmatched. Germline V CDR1 and CDR2: SGHAT, FQDESV (reference sequence). The CDR3: CASSWTGTTYEQYF. CDR3 coding DNA: TGTGCCAGCAGCTGGACAGGGACGACCTACGAGCAGTACTTC.

The rearrangement links TRBV4-2 to TRBJ1-1, with 7 bases identical to TRBD1. V trimming: 1 base; J trimming: 4 bases; junction bases outside the gene matches: 6. This CDR3 is built from 15 residues. Germline V gene lookup returns CDR1 LGHNA and CDR2 YNFKEQ. The CDR3 spells CASSQGQGASTEAFF. CDR3 nucleotides: TGTGCCAGCAGCCAAGGACAGGGCGCGAGCACTGAAGCTTTCTTT.

The rearrangement links TRBV5-1 to TRBJ2-3, with 7 bases matching TRBD2. The CDR3 is 12 amino acids. After removal of 1 base from V and 14 bases from J, the junction contained 7 bases not matched to a gene. The germline V gene encodes CDR1 SGHRS and CDR2 YFSETQ. The CDR3: CASSLLAAPAYF. CDR3 nucleotides: TGCGCCAGCAGCTTGCTAGCGGCCCCCGCGTATTTT.

The chain is built from TRBV30 and TRBJ2-7; D might be TRBD2 (6 bases). This CDR3 comprises 14 residues. CDR1 is GTSNPN, CDR2 SVGIG, per germline (reference sequence). Trimming cost V 0 bases and J 4 bases, with 13 bases left between them. The CDR3 DNA is TGTGCCTGGAGTGTAAGTCTGGGGGGTTACGAGCAGTACTTC. Translating gives CAWSVSLGGYEQYF.

The chain is built from TRBV5-1 and TRBJ2-3; perhaps TRBD2 as D (6 bases). V was trimmed by 5 bases and J by 2 bases, leaving 12 bases between them. Germline V gives CDR1 SGHRS, CDR2 YFSETQ. The CDR3 runs to 14 residues. CDR3 region: CASSRGMATDTQYF. The CDR3 DNA reads TGCGCCAGCAGTCGCGGGATGGCCACAGATACGCAGTATTTT.

The chain has TRBV6-5 and TRBJ1-1; a possible D gene is TRBD1 (6 bases). Trimming removed 6 bases at V and 1 base at J, with 12 bases between. CDR1 and CDR2 (germline): MNHEY, SVGAGI. CDR3 length: 14 amino acids. For the CDR3, the DNA is TGTGCCAGCAGAAATCGGGGACAGAACACTGAAGCTTTCTTT. Translated: CASRNRGQNTEAFF.

The chain recombines TRBV4-2 with TRBJ2-5; 7 nucleotides agree with TRBD2. Germline lookup yields CDR1 LGHNA and CDR2 YNFKEQ. The CDR3 sequence is 19 residues long. Unmatched junction bases numbered 20, after V lost 0 bases and J lost 7 bases. The CDR3 sequence is CASSQDLFAGPARGVTQYF. CDR3 bases: TGTGCCAGCAGCCAAGATCTGTTTGCGGGGCCAGCCCGGGGGGTGACCCAGTACTTC.

The chain links TRBV4-1 to TRBJ1-2; 9 bases match TRBD1. The V gene's germline CDR1 is MGHRA and CDR2 YSYEKL. The junction had 7 bases not matched to a gene; V was cut back by 1 base and J by 4 bases. CDR3 length equals 16 residues. The CDR3 is CASSQGDRAVAYGYTF. The CDR3 DNA sequence: TGCGCCAGCAGCCAAGGGGACAGGGCCGTCGCCTATGGCTACACCTTC.

The chain recombines TRBV29-1 with TRBJ1-3, with D hard to call. The CDR3 runs to 14 residues. Deletions cut 4 bases from V and 4 bases from J, with 14 bases between. Germline V gene data show CDR1 as SQVTM and CDR2 as ANQGSEA. For the CDR3, the DNA is TGCAGCGTTGTTGTGGCGGGGTTCGGAAACACCATATATTTT. The encoded protein is CSVVVAGFGNTIYF.

V gene TRBV14 combines with J gene TRBJ2-5, with D hard to call. Germline-derived CDR1 and CDR2 are SGHDN and FVKESK. The CDR3 consists of 12 residues. The germline V and J ends were trimmed by 4 bases and 5 bases, with 8 bases remaining between them. Here the CDR3 reads CASSRLVETQYF. The CDR3 region has the DNA TGTGCCAGCAGCCGGCTAGTGGAGACCCAGTACTTC.

The chain has TRBV6-6 and TRBJ2-7, with a tentative D call TRBD1 (6 bases). The CDR3 is made up of 15 amino acids. Trimming left V 0 bases short and J 1 base short, with 10 bases between. Per the germline V gene, CDR1 is MNHNY and CDR2 is SVGAGI (reference sequence). The CDR3 loop is CASSYSPDSSYEQYF. Written as DNA, the CDR3 is TGTGCCAGCAGTTACTCGCCGGACAGTTCCTACGAGCAGTACTTC.

The chain recombines TRBV11-2 with TRBJ2-7, with D perhaps matching TRBD1 (5 bases). The CDR3 sequence is 13 residues long. Germline values: CDR1 SGHAT, CDR2 FQNNGV. V was shortened by 1 base and J by 2 bases, with 6 bases between the two germline ends. Here the CDR3 DNA reads TGTGCCAGCAGCTTAGGACAGCCCTACGAGCAGTACTTC. Translation gives CASSLGQPYEQYF.

The rearrangement uses TRBV29-1 and TRBJ2-3, with D possibly matching TRBD1 (6 bases). The CDR3 spans 13 residues. Between the trimmed V and J ends, which lost 6 bases and 0 bases, there was a span of 10 bases. The germline V gene has CDR1 SQVTM and CDR2 ANQGSEA. The CDR3 DNA sequence: TGCAGCGTCCAACAGGGTAGCACAGATACGCAGTATTTT. It yields the protein CSVQQGSTDTQYF.

The rearrangement links TRBV10-2 to TRBJ2-2; no clear D gene. CDR1 and CDR2 (germline): WSHSY, SAAADI. The ends were cut back, 6 bases at V and 5 bases at J, with 10 bases in the middle. This CDR3 region has 13 residues. CDR3 in DNA: TGCGCCAGCAGCTCAGGATTTACCGGGGAGCTGTTTTTT. As protein: CASSSGFTGELFF.

The V and J genes are TRBV4-2 and TRBJ2-7; weak D call: TRBD2 (5 bases). The CDR3 runs 13 residues. Between the trimmed V and J ends, which lost 4 bases and 3 bases, there was a span of 10 bases. The germline gives CDR1 LGHNA, CDR2 YNFKEQ. CDR3 protein: CASSPADLYEQYF. The CDR3 coding sequence is TGTGCCAGCAGCCCAGCGGACCTCTACGAGCAGTACTTC.

The V gene is TRBV19, the J gene TRBJ2-1; TRBD2 agrees at 8 bases. Germline values: CDR1 LNHDA, CDR2 SQIVND (reference sequence). Trimming at V came to 7 bases and at J to 3 bases, leaving 2 bases not matched to a gene. The CDR3 has 13 amino acids. The CDR3 protein is CASTLAGYNEQFF. CDR3 DNA: TGTGCCAGTACCCTAGCGGGCTACAATGAGCAGTTCTTC.

V is TRBV29-1 and J is TRBJ1-1; 7 nucleotides match TRBD1. The V segment lost 3 bases and the J segment 0 bases; nucleotides outside the gene matches: 4. The CDR3 sequence is 14 residues long. CDR1 and CDR2 (germline): SQVTM, ANQGSEA. CDR3 DNA: TGCAGCGTTGAGCGGGGACAGCTGAACACTGAAGCTTTCTTT. Amino acid sequence: CSVERGQLNTEAFF.

This chain joins TRBV9 and TRBJ1-1; 7 bases match TRBD1. The CDR3 sequence is 15 residues long. Germline V gives CDR1 SGDLS, CDR2 YYNGEE. The V segment lost 3 bases and the J segment 0 bases; nucleotides outside the gene matches: 5. The CDR3 region is CASSGNRGLNTEAFF. For the CDR3, the DNA is TGTGCCAGCAGCGGAAACAGGGGCCTGAACACTGAAGCTTTCTTT.

V is TRBV28 and J is TRBJ1-2; D not resolved. Trimming took 6 bases from V and 6 from J, leaving 11 bases between them. The CDR3 runs 12 residues. CDR1 and CDR2 (germline): MDHEN, SYDVKM. CDR3 loop: CASSPPRNGYTF. In nucleotides, the CDR3 is TGTGCCAGCAGCCCCCCCAGGAATGGCTACACCTTC.

The V gene is TRBV2, the J gene TRBJ1-4, with 7 bases matching TRBD1. This CDR3 contains 15 residues. CDR1 SNHLY and CDR2 FYNNEI come from the germline V gene. The J segment lost 8 bases and the V segment lost 1 base, leaving 7 bases of the junction unmatched. CDR3 in DNA: TGTGCCAGCAGTGAAGGACAGGGCGGTAAAGAAAAACTGTTTTTT. This sequence encodes CASSEGQGGKEKLFF.

The rearrangement links TRBV6-5 to TRBJ1-2; D call uncertain. This CDR3 spans 14 amino acids. From germline, CDR1 is MNHEY and CDR2 SVGAGI. Trimming removed 0 bases from V and 8 bases from J, with 13 bases in between. DNA of the CDR3: TGTGCCAGCAGTTACTCGTCGGGTCTTGGAGGCTACACCTTC. As protein: CASSYSSGLGGYTF.

This sequence joins TRBV19 and TRBJ1-2, with D unclear. CDR1 LNHDA and CDR2 SQIVND come from the germline V gene (reference sequence). V lost 4 bases and J 3 bases, leaving 9 bases between the germline ends. CDR3 length: 13 residues. The CDR3 sequence: CASSSGDDYGYTF. CDR3 DNA sequence: TGTGCCAGTAGTAGCGGTGATGACTATGGCTACACCTTC.

The genes are TRBV9 and TRBJ1-1; tentatively, D is TRBD1 (6 bases). This CDR3 is 15 amino acids long. The V end lost 4 bases, the J end lost 3 bases, and 16 bases lay between the germline ends. CDR1 and CDR2 from the germline V gene are SGDLS and YYNGEE. The CDR3 spells CASSNRDMVDTEAFF. The CDR3 region has the DNA TGTGCCAGCAGCAACCGGGACATGGTTGACACTGAAGCTTTCTTT.

This chain joins TRBV30 and TRBJ2-7; D is possibly TRBD2 (7 bases). Trimming took 3 bases from V and 5 from J, leaving 17 bases between them. CDR1 is GTSNPN, CDR2 SVGIG, per germline (reference sequence). The CDR3 is 14 residues long. CDR3 in amino acids: CAWRGGRGSNEQYF. CDR3 DNA sequence: TGTGCCTGGAGAGGGGGGAGGGGTTCAAACGAGCAGTACTTC.

The J gene is TRBJ2-7, the V gene TRBV9, with D maybe TRBD2 (7 bases). CDR1 is SGDLS and CDR2 is YYNGEE in the germline V gene. The CDR3 extends over 15 amino acids. Trimming stripped 0 bases from V and 4 bases from J, with 14 bases between. This CDR3 is CASSVAGRGGYEQYF. Here the CDR3 DNA reads TGTGCCAGCAGCGTAGCGGGAAGGGGGGGGTACGAGCAGTACTTC.